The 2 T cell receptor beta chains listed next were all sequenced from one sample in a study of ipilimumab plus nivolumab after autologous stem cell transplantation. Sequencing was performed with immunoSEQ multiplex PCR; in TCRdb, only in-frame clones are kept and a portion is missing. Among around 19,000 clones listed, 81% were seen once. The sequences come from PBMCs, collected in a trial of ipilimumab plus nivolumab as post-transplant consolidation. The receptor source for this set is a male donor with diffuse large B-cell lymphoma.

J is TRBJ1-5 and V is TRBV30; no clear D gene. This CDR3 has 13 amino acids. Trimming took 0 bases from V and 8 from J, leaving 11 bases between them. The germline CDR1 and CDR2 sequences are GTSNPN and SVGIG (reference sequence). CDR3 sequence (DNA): TGTGCCTGGAGTGTGGGGTTTAGGGAGCCCCAGCATTTT. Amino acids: CAWSVGFREPQHF.

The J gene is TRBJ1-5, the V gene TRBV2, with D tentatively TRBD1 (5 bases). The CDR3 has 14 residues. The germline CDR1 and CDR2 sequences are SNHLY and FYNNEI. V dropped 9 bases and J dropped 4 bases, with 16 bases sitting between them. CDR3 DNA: TGTGCCAGTAGTTCGGGACCGGAAAATCAGCCCCAGCATTTT. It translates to CASSSGPENQPQHF.